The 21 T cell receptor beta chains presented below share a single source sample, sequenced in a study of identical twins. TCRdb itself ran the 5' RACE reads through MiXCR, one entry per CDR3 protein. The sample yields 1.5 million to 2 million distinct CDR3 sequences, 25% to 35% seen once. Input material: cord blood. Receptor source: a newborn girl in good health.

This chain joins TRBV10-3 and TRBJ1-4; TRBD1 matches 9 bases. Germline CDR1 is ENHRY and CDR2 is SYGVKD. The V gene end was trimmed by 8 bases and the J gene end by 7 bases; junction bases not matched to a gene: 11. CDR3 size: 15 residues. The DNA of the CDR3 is TGTGCCATCTGGGATCCGGGACAGGGCTCTGAAAAACTGTTTTTT. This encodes CAIWDPGQGSEKLFF.

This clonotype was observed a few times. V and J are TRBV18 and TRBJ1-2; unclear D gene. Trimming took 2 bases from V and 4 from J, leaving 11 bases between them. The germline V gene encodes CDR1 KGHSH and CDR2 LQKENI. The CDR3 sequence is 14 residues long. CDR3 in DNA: TGTGCCAGCTCACCAGACGGTACTAGCTATGGCTACACCTTC. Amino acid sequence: CASSPDGTSYGYTF.

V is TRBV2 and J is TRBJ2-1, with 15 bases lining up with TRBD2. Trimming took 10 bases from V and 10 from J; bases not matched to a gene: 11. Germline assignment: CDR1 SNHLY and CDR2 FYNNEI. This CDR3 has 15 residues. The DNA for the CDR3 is TGTGCCAACCGCAAAGGACTAGCGGGGGGGCTAGAGCAGTTCTTC. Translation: CANRKGLAGGLEQFF.

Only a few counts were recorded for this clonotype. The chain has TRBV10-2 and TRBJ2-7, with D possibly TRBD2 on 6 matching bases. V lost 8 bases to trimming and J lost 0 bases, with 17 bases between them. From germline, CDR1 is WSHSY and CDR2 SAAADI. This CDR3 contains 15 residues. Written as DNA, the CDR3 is TGCGCCAGCTCCCGAGAGGAGGGGATCTCCTACGAGCAGTACTTC. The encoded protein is CASSREEGISYEQYF.

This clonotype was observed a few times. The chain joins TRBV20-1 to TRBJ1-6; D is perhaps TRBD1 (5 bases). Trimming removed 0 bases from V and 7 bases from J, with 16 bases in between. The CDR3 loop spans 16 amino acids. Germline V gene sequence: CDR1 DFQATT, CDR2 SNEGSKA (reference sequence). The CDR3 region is CSARDSSGKANSPLHF. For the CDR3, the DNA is TGCAGTGCTAGAGATTCTTCAGGGAAGGCGAATTCACCCCTCCACTTT.

CDR3 bases: TGTGCCAGCAGTGAGGACAGGCTCAGGGAGACCCAGTACTTC. Its protein product is CASSEDRLRETQYF. The J gene is TRBJ2-5, the V gene TRBV25-1; 7 nucleotides agree with TRBD1. With V trimmed by 3 bases and J by 5 bases, 6 bases remained unmatched. From germline, CDR1 is MGHDK and CDR2 SYGVNS. This CDR3 has 14 amino acids.

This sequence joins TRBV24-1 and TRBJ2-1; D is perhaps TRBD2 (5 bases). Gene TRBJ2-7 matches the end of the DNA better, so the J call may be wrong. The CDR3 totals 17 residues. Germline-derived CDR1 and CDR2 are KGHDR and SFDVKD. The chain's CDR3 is CATSASPDPEGYNEQYF. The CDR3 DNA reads TGTGCCACCAGTGCCTCCCCGGACCCTGAGGGCTACAATGAGCAGTACTTC.

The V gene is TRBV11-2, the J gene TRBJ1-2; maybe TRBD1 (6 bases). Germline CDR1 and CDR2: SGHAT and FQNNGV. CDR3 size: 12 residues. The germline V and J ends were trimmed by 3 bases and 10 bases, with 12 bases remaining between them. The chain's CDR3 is CASSFRGIDYTF. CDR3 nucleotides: TGTGCCAGCAGCTTTAGGGGGATTGACTACACCTTC.

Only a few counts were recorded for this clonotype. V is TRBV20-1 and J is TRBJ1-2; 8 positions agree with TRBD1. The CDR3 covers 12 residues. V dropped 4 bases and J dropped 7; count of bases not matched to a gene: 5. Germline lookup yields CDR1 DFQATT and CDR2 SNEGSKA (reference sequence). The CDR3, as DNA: TGCAGTGCTACCGGACAGGGTCGTGGCTACACCTTC. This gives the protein CSATGQGRGYTF.

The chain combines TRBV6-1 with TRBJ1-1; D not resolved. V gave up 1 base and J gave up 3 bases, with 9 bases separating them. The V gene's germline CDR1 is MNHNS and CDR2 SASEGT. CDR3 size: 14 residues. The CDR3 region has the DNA TGTGCCAGCAGTGAAGTTGCAGCTTACACTGAAGCTTTCTTT. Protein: CASSEVAAYTEAFF.

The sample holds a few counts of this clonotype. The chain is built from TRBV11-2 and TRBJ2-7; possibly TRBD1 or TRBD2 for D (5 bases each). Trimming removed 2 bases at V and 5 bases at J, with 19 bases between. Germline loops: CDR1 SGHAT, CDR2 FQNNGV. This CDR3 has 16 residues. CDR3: CASSLIPGRGSHEQYF. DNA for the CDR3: TGTGCCAGCAGCTTAATCCCGGGGCGCGGGTCCCACGAGCAGTACTTC.

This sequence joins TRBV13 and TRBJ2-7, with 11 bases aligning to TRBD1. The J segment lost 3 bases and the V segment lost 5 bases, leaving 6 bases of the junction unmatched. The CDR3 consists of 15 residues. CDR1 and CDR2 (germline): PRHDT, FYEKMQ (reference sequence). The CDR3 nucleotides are TGTGCCAGCAGCCACGTGGGACAGGGGGTCTACGAGCAGTACTTC. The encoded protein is CASSHVGQGVYEQYF. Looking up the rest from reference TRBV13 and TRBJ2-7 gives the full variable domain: AAGVIQSPRHLIKEKRETATLKCYPIPRHDTVYWYQQGPGQDPQFLISFYEKMQSDKGSIPDRFSAQQFSDYHSELNMSSLELGDSALYFCASSHVGQGVYEQYFGPGTRLTVT.

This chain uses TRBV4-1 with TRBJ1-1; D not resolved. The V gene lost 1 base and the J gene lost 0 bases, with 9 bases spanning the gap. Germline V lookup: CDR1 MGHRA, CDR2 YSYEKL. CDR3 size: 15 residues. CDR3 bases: TGCGCCAGCAGCCAAGGTGCGGCCCTGAACACTGAAGCTTTCTTT. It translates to CASSQGAALNTEAFF.

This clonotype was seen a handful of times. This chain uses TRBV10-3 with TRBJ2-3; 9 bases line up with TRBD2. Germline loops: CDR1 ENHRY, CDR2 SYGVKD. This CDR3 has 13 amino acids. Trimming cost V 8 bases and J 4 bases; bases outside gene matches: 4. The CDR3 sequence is CAIGRGGPDTQYF. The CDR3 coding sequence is TGTGCCATCGGGCGGGGGGGCCCAGATACGCAGTATTTT.

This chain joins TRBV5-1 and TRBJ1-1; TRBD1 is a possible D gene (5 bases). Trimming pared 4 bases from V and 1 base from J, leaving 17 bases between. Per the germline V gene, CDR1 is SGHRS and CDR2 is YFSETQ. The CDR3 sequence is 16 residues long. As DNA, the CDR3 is TGCGCCAGCAGCCCAGATCCAGGGTGGGGGAACACTGAAGCTTTCTTT. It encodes CASSPDPGWGNTEAFF.

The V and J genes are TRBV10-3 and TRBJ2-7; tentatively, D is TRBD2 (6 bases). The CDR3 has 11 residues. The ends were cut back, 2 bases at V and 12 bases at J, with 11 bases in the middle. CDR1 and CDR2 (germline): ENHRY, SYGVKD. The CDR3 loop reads CAISEGLALYF. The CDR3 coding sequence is TGTGCCATCAGTGAGGGTCTAGCGTTGTACTTC.

The CDR3 bases are TGCAGTGCTAGGCTCGGGGGTAGCACAGATACGCAGTATTTT. This sequence encodes CSARLGGSTDTQYF. V gene TRBV20-1 combines with J gene TRBJ2-3; the D gene is possibly TRBD2 (6 bases). This CDR3 contains 14 residues. V was cut by 3 bases and J by 0 bases, with 10 bases left in between. Germline lookup yields CDR1 DFQATT and CDR2 SNEGSKA (reference sequence).

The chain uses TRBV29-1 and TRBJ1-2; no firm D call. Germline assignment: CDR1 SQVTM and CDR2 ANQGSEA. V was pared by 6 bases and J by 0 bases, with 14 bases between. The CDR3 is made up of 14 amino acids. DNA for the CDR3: TGCAGCGTGGACCCATGGTGGTCTAACTATGGCTACACCTTC. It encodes CSVDPWWSNYGYTF. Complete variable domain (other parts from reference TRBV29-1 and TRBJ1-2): SAVISQKPSRDICQRGTSLTIQCQVDSQVTMMFWYRQQPGQSLTLIATANQGSEATYESGFVIDKFPISRPNLTFSTLTVSNMSPEDSSIYLCSVDPWWSNYGYTFGSGTRLTVV.

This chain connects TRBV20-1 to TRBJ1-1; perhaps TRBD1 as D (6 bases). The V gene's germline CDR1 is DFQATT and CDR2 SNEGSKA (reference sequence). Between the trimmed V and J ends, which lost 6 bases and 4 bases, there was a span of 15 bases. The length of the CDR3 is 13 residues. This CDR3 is CSAGRDTLTEAFF. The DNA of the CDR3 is TGCAGTGCCGGCCGGGACACACTCACTGAAGCTTTCTTT.

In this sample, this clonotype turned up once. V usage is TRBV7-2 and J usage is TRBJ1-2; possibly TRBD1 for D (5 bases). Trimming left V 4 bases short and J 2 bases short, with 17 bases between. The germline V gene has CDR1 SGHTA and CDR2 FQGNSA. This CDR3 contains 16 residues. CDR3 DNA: TGTGCCAGCAGCTCGGGGCAGCTGTTGAAAAACTATGGCTACACCTTC. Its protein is CASSSGQLLKNYGYTF.

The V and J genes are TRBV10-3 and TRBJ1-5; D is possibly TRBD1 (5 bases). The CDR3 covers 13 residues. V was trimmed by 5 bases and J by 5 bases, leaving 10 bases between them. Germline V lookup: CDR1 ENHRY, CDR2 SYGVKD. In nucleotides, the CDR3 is TGTGCCATCAGTAGAGGGGTGGATCAGCCCCAGCATTTT. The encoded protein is CAISRGVDQPQHF.